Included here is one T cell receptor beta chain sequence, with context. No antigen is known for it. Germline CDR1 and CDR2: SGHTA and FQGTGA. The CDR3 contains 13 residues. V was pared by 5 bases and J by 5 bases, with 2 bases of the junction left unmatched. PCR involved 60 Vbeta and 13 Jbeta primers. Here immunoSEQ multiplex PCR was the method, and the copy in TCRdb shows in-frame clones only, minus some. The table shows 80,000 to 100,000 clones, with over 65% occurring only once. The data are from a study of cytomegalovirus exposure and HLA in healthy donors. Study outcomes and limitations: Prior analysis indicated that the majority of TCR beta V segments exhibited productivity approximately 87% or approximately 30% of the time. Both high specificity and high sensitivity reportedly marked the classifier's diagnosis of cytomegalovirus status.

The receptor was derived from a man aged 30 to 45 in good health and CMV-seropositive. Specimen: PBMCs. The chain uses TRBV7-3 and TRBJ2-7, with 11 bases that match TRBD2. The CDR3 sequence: CASSNSGRDEQYF. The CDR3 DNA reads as TGTGCCAGCAGCAATAGCGGGAGGGACGAGCAGTACTTC.